Below are 2 T cell receptor beta chains sequenced from a single sample in a study of post-analysis software for immune sequencing data. Which antigens these TCRs recognize remains unknown. Study outcomes and limitations: In patients, about five TRBV segments were more frequent than in controls, with TRBV5-6, TRBV5-1 and TRBV20-1 among them.

Carried by the TCR beta cDNA libraries were unique molecular identifiers. Each CDR3 protein is one row after TCRdb ran MiXCR on the PCR reads. The data contain about 770,000 distinct CDR3 sequences, roughly 50% of them seen just once; the ten biggest clones take up just under 5%. Sequences were obtained from blood. The receptors shown here come from a girl under 18 with multiple sclerosis.

The table lists this clonotype with a few counts. This rearrangement joins TRBV6-6 to TRBJ2-1; TRBD2 aligns across 13 bases. Unmatched junction bases numbered 9, after V lost 2 bases and J lost 8 bases. The CDR3 extends over 17 amino acids. The germline V gene encodes CDR1 MNHNY and CDR2 SVGAGI (reference sequence). This CDR3 reads CASSYPRTSGSRDEQFF. Written as DNA, the CDR3 is TGTGCCAGCAGTTACCCCAGGACTAGCGGGAGTAGGGATGAGCAGTTCTTC.

The chain employs TRBV6-6 and TRBJ2-7; D is possibly TRBD1 or TRBD2 (5 bases each). The V end was cut by 5 bases, the J end by 2 bases, with 13 bases between. The CDR3 has 14 amino acids. CDR1 is MNHNY, CDR2 SVGAGI, per germline (reference sequence). CDR3 loop: CASSGTEDPYEQYF. The CDR3 DNA reads TGTGCCAGCAGTGGGACCGAGGATCCCTACGAGCAGTACTTC.